Listed here are 23 T cell receptor beta chains from one sample, sequenced in a study of cytomegalovirus exposure and HLA in healthy donors. PCR primers comprised 60 Vbeta and 13 Jbeta primers. Profiled with immunoSEQ multiplex PCR; TCRdb holds only in-frame clones, not every one. The sample includes 120,000 or so clones, 75% to 90% of them seen just once. The source material was PBMCs. Receptors were obtained from a man aged 18 to 29 in good health and CMV-seropositive.

This clone was seen once. CDR3 coding DNA: TGCGCCAGCAGCCAAGGGACTAGCGGGGGGGCCTTTCACACCGGGGAGCTGTTTTTT. This sequence encodes CASSQGTSGGAFHTGELFF. V gene TRBV4-1 combines with J gene TRBJ2-2; 15 bases align to TRBD2. CDR1 is MGHRA, CDR2 YSYEKL, per germline. The CDR3 has 19 residues. The J segment lost 3 bases and the V segment lost 1 base, leaving 6 bases of the junction unmatched.

This clone was recorded once. The rearrangement uses TRBV4-1 and TRBJ1-1; TRBD1 aligns across 10 bases. Germline CDR1 MGHRA, CDR2 YSYEKL. CDR3 length: 15 amino acids. J gave up 3 bases and V 3 bases, and 4 bases lay outside the gene matches. CDR3 sequence: CASSHSGQGDTEAFF. CDR3 nucleotide sequence: TGCGCCAGCAGCCATAGCGGACAGGGGGACACTGAAGCTTTCTTT.

This rearrangement joins TRBV4-1 to TRBJ2-1, with no clear D. V lost 3 bases and J 9 bases, leaving 12 bases between the germline ends. The germline gives CDR1 MGHRA, CDR2 YSYEKL. This CDR3 comprises 13 residues. CDR3 DNA: TGCGCCAGCAGCCACGTACGCGCTCCTGAGCAGTTCTTC. It encodes CASSHVRAPEQFF.

This chain joins TRBV9 and TRBJ1-1; D might be TRBD1 (5 bases). This CDR3 spans 14 amino acids. CDR1 is SGDLS and CDR2 is YYNGEE in the germline V gene. With 4 bases removed from V and 1 base from J, the gap between germline ends came to 11 bases. CDR3 amino acids: CASSSRGGNTEAFF. For the CDR3, the DNA is TGTGCCAGCAGCTCACGGGGGGGGAACACTGAAGCTTTCTTT.

The rearrangement joins TRBV4-1 to TRBJ2-7; 9 nucleotides align to TRBD2. Germline CDR1 is MGHRA and CDR2 is YSYEKL. V gave up 0 bases and J gave up 3 bases; unmatched junction bases: 6. The CDR3 contains 16 residues. The CDR3 coding sequence is TGCGCCAGCAGCCAAGAACGGCGGGGGGGTAACTACGAGCAGTACTTC. It translates to CASSQERRGGNYEQYF.

This rearrangement joins TRBV10-3 to TRBJ1-2, with a weak D call TRBD1 (6 bases). Germline V gives CDR1 ENHRY, CDR2 SYGVKD. The CDR3 runs to 15 residues. Deletions cut 3 bases from V and 4 bases from J, with 15 bases between. CDR3 amino acids: CAISDRTAESYGYTF. The CDR3 DNA follows: TGTGCCATCAGTGACCGGACAGCGGAATCCTATGGCTACACCTTC.

The chain carries TRBV5-4 and TRBJ2-1, with D maybe TRBD1 (5 bases). Trimming took off 4 bases at V and 2 bases at J, with 10 bases between the two ends. This CDR3 contains 14 residues. CDR1 is SGHNT and CDR2 is YYREEE in the germline V gene (reference sequence). The CDR3 spells CASSEDNAYNEQFF. CDR3 coding DNA: TGTGCCAGCAGCGAGGACAATGCCTACAATGAGCAGTTCTTC.

V and J are TRBV7-3 and TRBJ2-3, with 11 bases fitting TRBD1. The junction had 6 bases not matched to a gene; V was cut back by 0 bases and J by 4 bases. The CDR3 length is 17 residues. Germline CDR1 and CDR2: SGHTA and FQGTGA. The CDR3 loop reads CASSLTGTGGRPDTQYF. Written as DNA, the CDR3 is TGTGCCAGCAGCTTAACGGGGACAGGGGGAAGACCAGATACGCAGTATTTT.

This sequence joins TRBV11-2 and TRBJ2-7; D gene uncertain. The CDR3 sequence is 14 residues long. V was clipped by 0 bases and J by 3 bases, with 9 bases between them. Looked up from germline, CDR1 is SGHAT and CDR2 is FQNNGV. CDR3 sequence reads: CASSLDVSGYEQYF. CDR3 DNA: TGTGCCAGCAGCTTAGATGTGTCGGGCTACGAGCAGTACTTC. Full variable domain (remainder filled in from reference TRBV11-2 and TRBJ2-7): EAGVAQSPRYKIIEKRQSVAFWCNPISGHATLYWYQQILGQGPKLLIQFQNNGVVDDSQLPKDRFSAERLKGVDSTLKIQPAKLEDSAVYLCASSLDVSGYEQYFGPGTRLTVT.

The chain recombines TRBV20-1 with TRBJ2-2, with D possibly being TRBD2 (5 bases). CDR1 is DFQATT and CDR2 is SNEGSKA in the germline V gene (reference sequence). This CDR3 comprises 11 residues. Trimming removed 5 bases at V and 9 bases at J, with 10 bases between. DNA for the CDR3: TGCAGTGCTCCCCGAGGGCGGGAGCTGTTTTTT. It specifies CSAPRGRELFF.

Only a few counts were recorded for this clone. V gene TRBV21-1 combines with J gene TRBJ2-7; the DNA was not compared with TRBD1, the D call given in the table. TRBV21-1 represents a pseudogene. This CDR3 region has 11 residues. The CDR3 protein is CASSTGYEQYF. CDR3 nucleotides: TGTGCCAGCAGCACAGGGTACGAGCAGTACTTC.

The genes are TRBV19 and TRBJ2-3, with TRBD1 identical over 9 bases. V was pared by 11 bases and J by 4 bases, with 4 bases of the junction left unmatched. Germline lookup yields CDR1 LNHDA and CDR2 SQIVND (reference sequence). The CDR3 runs 12 residues. This CDR3 is CAARTGADTQYF. DNA of the CDR3: TGTGCCGCCCGGACAGGGGCAGATACGCAGTATTTT.

This clone was seen a few times. V and J are TRBV6-1 and TRBJ1-3; a weak D match, TRBD1 (5 bases). The CDR3 length is 15 residues. V shed 7 bases and J shed 5 bases, with 18 bases lying between them. Germline-derived CDR1 and CDR2 are MNHNS and SASEGT. This CDR3 reads CASTSPAGNRNTIYF. As DNA, the CDR3 is TGTGCCAGCACCTCTCCCGCAGGGAATAGAAACACCATATATTTT.

The chain recombines TRBV6-6 with TRBJ1-1; TRBD1 agrees at 7 bases. Per germline, CDR1 MNHNY and CDR2 SVGAGI (reference sequence). The ends lost 2 bases at V and 3 bases at J; junction bases unmatched: 6. The CDR3 has 15 residues. This CDR3 reads CASSYRAGGHTEAFF. The CDR3 DNA reads as TGTGCCAGCAGTTACAGGGCAGGGGGACACACTGAAGCTTTCTTT.

This clone has only a few counts. The chain joins TRBV5-1 to TRBJ2-2, with D unresolved. The CDR3 spans 14 residues. Looked up from germline, CDR1 is SGHRS and CDR2 is YFSETQ. Trimming pared 4 bases from V and 0 bases from J, leaving 7 bases between. DNA of the CDR3: TGCGCCAGCAGCCAAACTACGAACACCGGGGAGCTGTTTTTT. This gives the protein CASSQTTNTGELFF.

The chain carries TRBV7-2 and TRBJ2-1; 10 bases match TRBD2. Germline-derived CDR1 and CDR2 are SGHTA and FQGNSA. This CDR3 comprises 15 residues. V lost 5 bases to trimming and J lost 7 bases; unmatched junction nucleotides: 8. The CDR3 bases are TGTGCCAGCAGCCCTAGCGGGGGTCCTGGGAATGAGCAGTTCTTC. Its translation: CASSPSGGPGNEQFF.

The chain links TRBV2 to TRBJ2-7; D is perhaps TRBD1 (6 bases). V lost 1 base and J 3 bases, leaving 7 bases between the germline ends. Germline lookup yields CDR1 SNHLY and CDR2 FYNNEI. The CDR3 loop spans 13 amino acids. For the CDR3, the DNA is TGTGCCAGCAGTGAAGAGGGGGTCTACGAGCAGTACTTC. It encodes CASSEEGVYEQYF. Full variable domain (remainder filled in from reference TRBV2 and TRBJ2-7): EPEVTQTPSHQVTQMGQEVILRCVPISNHLYFYWYRQILGQKVEFLVSFYNNEISEKSEIFDDQFSVERPDGSNFTLKIRSTKLEDSAMYFCASSEEGVYEQYFGPGTRLTVT.

The J gene is TRBJ2-3, the V gene TRBV10-3; maybe TRBD2 (7 bases). The germline V gene has CDR1 ENHRY and CDR2 SYGVKD. Trimming left V 7 bases short and J 5 bases short, with 19 bases between. CDR3 length: 15 residues. The CDR3 loop reads CAIKKGGGIRDTQYF. The DNA for the CDR3 is TGTGCCATCAAGAAGGGGGGGGGCATTAGAGATACGCAGTATTTT.

The genes are TRBV5-4 and TRBJ2-3, with 9 bases lining up with TRBD2. This CDR3 region has 14 residues. J lost 2 bases, V lost 6 bases, and 4 bases had no gene match. Germline V lookup: CDR1 SGHNT, CDR2 YYREEE (reference sequence). CDR3 sequence reads: CASNSGGITDTQYF. The CDR3 DNA is TGTGCCAGCAACAGCGGGGGGATCACAGATACGCAGTATTTT.

V is TRBV27 and J is TRBJ1-4, with D unclear. This CDR3 is built from 8 residues. With 8 bases removed from V and 12 bases from J, the gap between germline ends came to 4 bases. Looked up from germline, CDR1 is MNHEY and CDR2 is SMNVEV (reference sequence). CDR3 nucleotides: TGTGCCAGCCTTGAACTGTTTTTT. Its protein is CASLELFF.

The rearrangement uses TRBV30 and TRBJ1-1; D not certain. Germline lookup yields CDR1 GTSNPN and CDR2 SVGIG (reference sequence). V was shortened by 1 base and J by 6 bases, with 6 bases between the two germline ends. The length of the CDR3 is 11 residues. The chain's CDR3 is CAWSDGPEAFF. DNA for the CDR3: TGTGCCTGGAGTGATGGCCCTGAAGCTTTCTTT. Drawing the rest from reference TRBV30 and TRBJ1-1, the complete variable domain is SQTIHQWPATLVQPVGSPLSLECTVEGTSNPNLYWYRQAAGRGLQLLFYSVGIGQISSEVPQNLSASRPQDRQFILSSKKLLLSDSGFYLCAWSDGPEAFFGQGTRLTVV.

The CDR3: CARSLGSEGRPQPQHF. The CDR3 DNA sequence: TGTGCCAGAAGCCTCGGGTCGGAGGGCCGCCCTCAGCCCCAGCATTTT. The genes are TRBV5-3 and TRBJ1-5; D gene ambiguous. TRBV5-3 is noted as an ORF with a role that remains uncertain. V lost 4 bases and J lost 6, with 20 bases in between. The CDR3 is made up of 16 amino acids.

This clone was seen more than once but under ten times. This rearrangement joins TRBV9 to TRBJ2-1, with 8 positions matching TRBD2. The trim removed 0 bases at V and 8 bases at J, leaving 10 bases unmatched. Germline CDR1 and CDR2: SGDLS and YYNGEE. The CDR3 has 16 residues. DNA of the CDR3: TGTGCCAGCAGCGTAGGCCTGACGGCGGGGGGCGATGAGCAGTTCTTC. Residues: CASSVGLTAGGDEQFF.